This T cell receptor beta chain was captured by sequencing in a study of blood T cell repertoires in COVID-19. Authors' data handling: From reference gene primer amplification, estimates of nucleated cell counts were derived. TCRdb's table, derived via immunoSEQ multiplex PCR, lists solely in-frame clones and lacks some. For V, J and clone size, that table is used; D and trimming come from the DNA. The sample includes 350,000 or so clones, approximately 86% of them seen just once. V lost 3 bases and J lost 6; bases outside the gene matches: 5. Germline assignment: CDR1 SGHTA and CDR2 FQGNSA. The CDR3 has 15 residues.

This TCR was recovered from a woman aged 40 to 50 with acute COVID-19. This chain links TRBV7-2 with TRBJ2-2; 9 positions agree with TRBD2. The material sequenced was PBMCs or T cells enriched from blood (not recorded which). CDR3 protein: CASSLAGGLAGELFF. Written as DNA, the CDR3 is TGTGCCAGCAGCTTGGCGGGAGGGCTGGCCGGGGAGCTGTTTTTT.